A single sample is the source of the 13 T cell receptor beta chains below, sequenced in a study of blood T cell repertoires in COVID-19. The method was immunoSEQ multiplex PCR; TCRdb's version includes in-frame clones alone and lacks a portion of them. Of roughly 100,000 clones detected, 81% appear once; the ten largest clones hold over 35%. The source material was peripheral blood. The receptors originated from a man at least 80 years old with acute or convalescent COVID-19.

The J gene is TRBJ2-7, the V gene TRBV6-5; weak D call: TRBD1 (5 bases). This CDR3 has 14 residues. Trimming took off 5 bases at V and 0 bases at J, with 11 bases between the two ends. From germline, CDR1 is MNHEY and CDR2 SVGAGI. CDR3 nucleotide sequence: TGTGCCAGCAGTCCCAGGGTCGGCTCCTACGAGCAGTACTTC. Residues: CASSPRVGSYEQYF.

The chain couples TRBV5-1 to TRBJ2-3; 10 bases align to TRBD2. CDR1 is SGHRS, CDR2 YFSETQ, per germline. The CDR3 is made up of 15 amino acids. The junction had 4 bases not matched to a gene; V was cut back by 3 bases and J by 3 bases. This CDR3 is CASSYSGRQTDTQYF. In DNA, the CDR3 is TGCGCCAGCAGCTATAGCGGGAGGCAGACAGATACGCAGTATTTT.

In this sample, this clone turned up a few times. This chain's CDR3 is CASSFSSVEETQYF. The CDR3, as DNA: TGTGCCAGCAGCTTCAGTAGCGTGGAGGAGACCCAGTACTTC. This chain uses TRBV5-4 with TRBJ2-5, with D maybe TRBD2 (5 bases). The CDR3 spans 14 residues. CDR1 and CDR2 (germline): SGHNT, YYREEE (reference sequence). V lost 2 bases, J lost 5 bases, and 13 bases lay in between.

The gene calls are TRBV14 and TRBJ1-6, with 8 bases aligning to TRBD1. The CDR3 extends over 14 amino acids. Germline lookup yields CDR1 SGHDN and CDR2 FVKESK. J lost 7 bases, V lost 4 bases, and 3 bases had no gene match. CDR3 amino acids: CASSLWTGNSPLHF. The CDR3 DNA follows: TGTGCCAGCAGCCTTTGGACAGGGAATTCACCCCTCCACTTT.

CDR3 DNA sequence: TGCGCCAGCAGTATGGGCGGGACTAACACCGGGGAGCTGTTTTTT. Translation gives CASSMGGTNTGELFF. V and J are TRBV5-1 and TRBJ2-2; TRBD2 might be the D (6 bases). V lost 5 bases to trimming and J lost 2 bases, with 13 bases between them. The CDR3 contains 15 residues. Looked up from germline, CDR1 is SGHRS and CDR2 is YFSETQ.

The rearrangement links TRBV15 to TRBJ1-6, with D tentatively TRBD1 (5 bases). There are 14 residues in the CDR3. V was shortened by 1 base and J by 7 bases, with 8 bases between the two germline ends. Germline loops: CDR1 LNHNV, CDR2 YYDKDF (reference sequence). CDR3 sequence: CATSRAAGNSPLHF. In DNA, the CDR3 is TGTGCCACCAGCAGAGCGGCAGGGAATTCACCCCTCCACTTT.

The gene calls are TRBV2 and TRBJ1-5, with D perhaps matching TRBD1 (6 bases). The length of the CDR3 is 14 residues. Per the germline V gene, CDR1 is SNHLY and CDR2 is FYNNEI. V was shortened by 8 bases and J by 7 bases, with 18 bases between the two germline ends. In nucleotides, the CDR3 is TGTGCCAGCGCTATGGGCAGGGGTGGGCAGCCCCAGCATTTT. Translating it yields CASAMGRGGQPQHF.

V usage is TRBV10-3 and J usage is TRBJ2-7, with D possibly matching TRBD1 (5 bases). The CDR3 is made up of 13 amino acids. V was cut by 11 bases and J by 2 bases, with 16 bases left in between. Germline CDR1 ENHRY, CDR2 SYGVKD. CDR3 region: CALGQPAPYEQYF. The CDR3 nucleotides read TGTGCCCTGGGGCAGCCAGCCCCCTACGAGCAGTACTTC.

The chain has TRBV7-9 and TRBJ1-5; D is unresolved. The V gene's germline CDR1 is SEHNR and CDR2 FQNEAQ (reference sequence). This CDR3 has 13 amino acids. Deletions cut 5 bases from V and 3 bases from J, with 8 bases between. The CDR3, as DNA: TGTGCCAGCAGCCGCGGCCTCAATCAGCCCCAGCATTTT. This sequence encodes CASSRGLNQPQHF.

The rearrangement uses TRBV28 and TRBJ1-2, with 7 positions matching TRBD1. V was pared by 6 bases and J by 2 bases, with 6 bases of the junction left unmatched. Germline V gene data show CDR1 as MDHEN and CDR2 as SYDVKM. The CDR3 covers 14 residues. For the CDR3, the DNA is TGTGCCAGCAGCCGACAGGGTCCGAACTATGGCTACACCTTC. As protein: CASSRQGPNYGYTF.

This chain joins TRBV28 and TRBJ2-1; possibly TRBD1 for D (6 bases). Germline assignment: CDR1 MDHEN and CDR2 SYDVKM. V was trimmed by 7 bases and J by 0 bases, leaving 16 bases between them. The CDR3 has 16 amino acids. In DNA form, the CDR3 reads TGTGCCAGCAAATCGTCCACAGGGCTCTCCTACAATGAGCAGTTCTTC. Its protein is CASKSSTGLSYNEQFF.

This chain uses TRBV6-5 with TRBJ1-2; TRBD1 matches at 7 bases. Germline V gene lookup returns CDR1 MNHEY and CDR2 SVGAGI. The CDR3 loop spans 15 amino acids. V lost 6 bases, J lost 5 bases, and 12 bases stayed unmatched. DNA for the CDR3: TGTGCCAGCAGGCCCCCGGGACAGAGATATTATGGCTACACCTTC. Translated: CASRPPGQRYYGYTF.

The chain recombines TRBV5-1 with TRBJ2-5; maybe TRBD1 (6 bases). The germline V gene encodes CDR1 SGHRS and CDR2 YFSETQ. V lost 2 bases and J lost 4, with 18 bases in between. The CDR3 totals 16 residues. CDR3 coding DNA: TGCGCCAGCAGCTTAGGGGCCAGGGGTTCCGGAGAGACCCAGTACTTC. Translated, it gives CASSLGARGSGETQYF.